This passage covers 19 T cell receptor beta chains from one sample sequenced in a study of T cell responses to AZD1222 COVID-19 vaccine. TCRdb's copy holds only in-frame clones and misses some; the assay was immunoSEQ multiplex PCR. The sample yields tens of thousands of clones, 65% to 85% seen once. This specimen was peripheral blood, taken on day 0 of AZD1222 vaccination. Receptors originate from an adult in good health.

This rearrangement joins TRBV3-1 (or the pseudogene TRBV3-2) to TRBJ2-7, with D tentatively TRBD2 (6 bases). Germline loops: CDR1 LGHDT, CDR2 YNNKEL (reference sequence). The CDR3 is 15 amino acids. Trimming pared 4 bases from V and 2 bases from J, leaving 15 bases between. CDR3 protein: CASSRPGGMAYEQYF. In nucleotides, the CDR3 is TGTGCCAGCAGCCGCCCCGGGGGTATGGCCTACGAGCAGTACTTC.

On this clone itself: The sample carries other DNA sequences with the same CDR3. This chain uses TRBV6-5 with TRBJ2-3, with D maybe TRBD1 (6 bases). The ends were cut back, 6 bases at V and 4 bases at J, with 8 bases in the middle. The CDR3 is made up of 12 amino acids. Germline lookup yields CDR1 MNHEY and CDR2 SVGAGI. CDR3 residues: CASRGAPDTQYF. The CDR3 coding sequence is TGTGCCAGCAGGGGGGCCCCAGATACGCAGTATTTT.

The rearrangement links TRBV12-5 to TRBJ2-1, with TRBD1 matching 7 bases. CDR1 LGHNT and CDR2 FRNRAP come from the germline V gene. This CDR3 has 15 residues. V shed 5 bases, J shed 0 bases, and the junction held 4 bases outside the gene matches. The CDR3 region has the DNA TGTGCTAGTGGTCTACAGGGGAGCTCCTACAATGAGCAGTTCTTC. Its protein product is CASGLQGSSYNEQFF.

This rearrangement joins TRBV11-2 to TRBJ1-4; D is unresolved. The CDR3 runs to 12 residues. The germline V and J ends were trimmed by 5 bases and 10 bases, with 11 bases remaining between them. Germline CDR1 SGHAT, CDR2 FQNNGV. This chain's CDR3 is CASSSPVGKLFF. CDR3 in DNA: TGTGCCAGCAGCAGTCCTGTTGGAAAACTGTTTTTT.

The rearrangement joins TRBV2 to TRBJ1-5; D call uncertain. This CDR3 spans 14 amino acids. Germline V lookup: CDR1 SNHLY, CDR2 FYNNEI. Trimming took off 2 bases at V and 0 bases at J, with 5 bases between the two ends. In nucleotides, the CDR3 is TGTGCCAGCAGTGAACCCGATAGCAATCAGCCCCAGCATTTT. Protein sequence: CASSEPDSNQPQHF.

V and J are TRBV10-3 and TRBJ2-2; D gene unclear. Germline-derived CDR1 and CDR2 are ENHRY and SYGVKD. The CDR3 is 12 residues long. Trimming stripped 2 bases from V and 4 bases from J, with 2 bases between. In DNA, the CDR3 is TGTGCCATCAGTGAGGGCACCGGGGAGCTGTTTTTT. Its translation: CAISEGTGELFF.

The gene calls are TRBV11-2 and TRBJ2-3; no reliable D call. CDR1 and CDR2 from the germline V gene are SGHAT and FQNNGV. Trimming stripped 0 bases from V and 3 bases from J, with 4 bases between. The CDR3 sequence is 13 residues long. The CDR3 protein is CASSLERTDTQYF. The DNA of the CDR3 is TGTGCCAGCAGCTTAGAAAGAACAGATACGCAGTATTTT.

A few counts support this clone. The sample holds other DNA sequences that translate to the same CDR3. This chain links TRBV6-5 with TRBJ2-1; 11 bases align to TRBD2. This CDR3 contains 13 residues. Per germline, CDR1 MNHEY and CDR2 SVGAGI. J lost 7 bases, V lost 6 bases, and 2 bases had no gene match. The CDR3 DNA is TGTGCCAGCAGAACTAGCGGGGGAAATGAGCAGTTCTTC. Translation: CASRTSGGNEQFF.

This sequence joins TRBV5-4 and TRBJ1-1; 7 bases match TRBD1. The CDR3 sequence is 14 residues long. The V gene's germline CDR1 is SGHNT and CDR2 YYREEE (reference sequence). The J segment lost 1 base and the V segment lost 4 bases, leaving 4 bases of the junction unmatched. CDR3 nucleotide sequence: TGTGCCAGCAGCCAGGGGGGCTGGAACACTGAAGCTTTCTTT. Amino acids: CASSQGGWNTEAFF.

The gene calls are TRBV2 and TRBJ1-5; D remains ambiguous. The CDR3 has 15 residues. V was cut by 6 bases and J by 1 base, with 13 bases left in between. Germline V gives CDR1 SNHLY, CDR2 FYNNEI. CDR3 residues: CASRASRTSNQPQHF. The CDR3, as DNA: TGTGCCAGCAGAGCCTCGAGGACGAGCAATCAGCCCCAGCATTTT.

The chain joins TRBV6-1 to TRBJ1-1, with TRBD1 matching 7 bases. Germline V gives CDR1 MNHNS, CDR2 SASEGT. This CDR3 spans 12 amino acids. The V and J ends lost 2 bases and 10 bases, in that order; junction bases with no gene match: 4. In DNA, the CDR3 is TGTGCCAGCAGTGAAAGACAGGGACGAGCTTTCTTT. It codes for CASSERQGRAFF.

This clone was observed a few times. The V gene is TRBV3-1 (or the pseudogene TRBV3-2), the J gene TRBJ2-7; tentative D call: TRBD2 (5 bases). This CDR3 contains 14 residues. The germline V gene encodes CDR1 LGHDT and CDR2 YNNKEL (reference sequence). With 1 base removed from V and 2 bases from J, the gap between germline ends came to 9 bases. The CDR3 nucleotides read TGTGCCAGCAGCCAAGGAGGGAGAACCTACGAGCAGTACTTC. Translation gives CASSQGGRTYEQYF.

The rearrangement uses TRBV6-5 and TRBJ2-1; 8 bases map to TRBD1. V lost 7 bases and J lost 8; bases outside the gene matches: 4. Germline V gene lookup returns CDR1 MNHEY and CDR2 SVGAGI. This CDR3 is 12 amino acids long. The CDR3 spells CASIDRGHEQFF. DNA for the CDR3: TGTGCCAGCATAGACAGGGGCCATGAGCAGTTCTTC.

The chain employs TRBV7-9 and TRBJ2-3; TRBD1 matches 9 bases. Per the germline V gene, CDR1 is SEHNR and CDR2 is FQNEAQ (reference sequence). This CDR3 region has 16 residues. Trimming took 5 bases from V and 6 from J; bases not matched to a gene: 12. The CDR3 loop is CASSPFGTGSGDTQYF. The CDR3 coding sequence is TGTGCCAGCAGCCCCTTCGGGACAGGGTCCGGCGATACGCAGTATTTT. The variable domain in full, with the rest retrieved from reference TRBV7-9 and TRBJ2-3, is DTGVSQNPRHKITKRGQNVTFRCDPISEHNRLYWYRQTLGQGPEFLTYFQNEAQLEKSRLLSDRFSAERPKGSFSTLEIQRTEQGDSAMYLCASSPFGTGSGDTQYFGPGTRLTVL.

The chain employs TRBV5-4 and TRBJ1-2; no clear D. V dropped 7 bases and J dropped 5 bases, with 15 bases sitting between them. Germline V gene sequence: CDR1 SGHNT, CDR2 YYREEE (reference sequence). This CDR3 has 13 residues. In nucleotides, the CDR3 is TGTGCCAGCGGCCCTGCAGGACCGTATGGCTACACCTTC. Amino acids: CASGPAGPYGYTF. Complete variable domain (other parts from reference TRBV5-4 and TRBJ1-2): ETGVTQSPTHLIKTRGQQVTLRCSSQSGHNTVSWYQQALGQGPQFIFQYYREEENGRGNFPPRFSGLQFPNYSSELNVNALELDDSALYLCASGPAGPYGYTFGSGTRLTVV.

This chain uses TRBV2 with TRBJ2-5; D is possibly TRBD2 (5 bases). V lost 7 bases, J lost 4 bases, and 13 bases lay in between. Germline V gene sequence: CDR1 SNHLY, CDR2 FYNNEI. The CDR3 length is 13 residues. CDR3 sequence reads: CASIRTAGETQYF. The DNA for the CDR3 is TGTGCCAGCATTCGGACCGCGGGAGAGACCCAGTACTTC.

The chain recombines TRBV7-8 with TRBJ2-2, with D possibly matching TRBD2 (5 bases). The CDR3 runs to 15 residues. Germline-derived CDR1 and CDR2 are SGHVS and FQNEAQ. Trimming removed 6 bases at V and 1 base at J, with 12 bases between. In DNA form, the CDR3 reads TGTGCCAGCAGGGGAGCGGTTATGAACACCGGGGAGCTGTTTTTT. Residues: CASRGAVMNTGELFF.

This clone appeared a single time. The gene calls are TRBV2 and TRBJ1-6, with D maybe TRBD1 (5 bases). Germline V gene lookup returns CDR1 SNHLY and CDR2 FYNNEI. The CDR3 is made up of 14 amino acids. Trimming pared 7 bases from V and 7 bases from J, leaving 14 bases between. The CDR3, as DNA: TGTGCCAGCACCAAGGGGATTTCGAATTCACCCCTCCACTTT. It encodes CASTKGISNSPLHF.

The V and J genes are TRBV19 and TRBJ1-5, with D hard to call. The CDR3 is made up of 15 amino acids. With 4 bases removed from V and 6 bases from J, the gap between germline ends came to 16 bases. Per germline, CDR1 LNHDA and CDR2 SQIVND (reference sequence). This CDR3 reads CASSRHSGGGQPQHF. CDR3 nucleotide sequence: TGTGCCAGTAGTAGACACTCAGGAGGAGGTCAGCCCCAGCATTTT. Drawing the rest from reference TRBV19 and TRBJ1-5, the complete variable domain is DGGITQSPKYLFRKEGQNVTLSCEQNLNHDAMYWYRQDPGQGLRLIYYSQIVNDFQKGDIAEGYSVSREKKESFPLTVTSAQKNPTAFYLCASSRHSGGGQPQHFGDGTRLSIL.